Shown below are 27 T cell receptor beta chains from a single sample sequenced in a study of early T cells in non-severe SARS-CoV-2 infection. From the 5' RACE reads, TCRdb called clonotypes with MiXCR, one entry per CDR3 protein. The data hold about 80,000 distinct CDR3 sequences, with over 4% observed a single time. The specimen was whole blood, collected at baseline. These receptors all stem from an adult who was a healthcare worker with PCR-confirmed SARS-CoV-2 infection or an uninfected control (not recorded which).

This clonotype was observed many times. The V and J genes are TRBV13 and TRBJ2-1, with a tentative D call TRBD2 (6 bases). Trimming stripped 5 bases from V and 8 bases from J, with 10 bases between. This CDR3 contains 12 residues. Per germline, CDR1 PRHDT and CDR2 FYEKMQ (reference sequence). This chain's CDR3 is CASSVRRDEQFF. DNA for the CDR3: TGTGCCAGCAGCGTTAGGAGGGATGAGCAGTTCTTC.

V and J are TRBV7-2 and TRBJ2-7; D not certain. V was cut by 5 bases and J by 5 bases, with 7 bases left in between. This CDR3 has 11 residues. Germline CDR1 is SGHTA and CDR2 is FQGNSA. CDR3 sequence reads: CASSHFHEQYF. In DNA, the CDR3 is TGTGCCAGCAGCCATTTCCACGAGCAGTACTTC.

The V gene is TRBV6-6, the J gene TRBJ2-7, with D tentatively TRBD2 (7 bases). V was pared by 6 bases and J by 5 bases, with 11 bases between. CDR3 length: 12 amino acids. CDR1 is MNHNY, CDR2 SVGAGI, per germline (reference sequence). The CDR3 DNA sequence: TGTGCCAGCAGAGAAGGGGGGGACGAGCAGTACTTC. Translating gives CASREGGDEQYF.

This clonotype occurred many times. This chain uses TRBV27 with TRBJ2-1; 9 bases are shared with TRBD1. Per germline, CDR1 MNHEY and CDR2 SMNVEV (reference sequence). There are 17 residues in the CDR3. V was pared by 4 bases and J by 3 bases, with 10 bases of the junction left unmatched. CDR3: CASSSILGTGLYNEQFF. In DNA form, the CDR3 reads TGTGCCAGCAGTTCCATTCTCGGGACAGGGCTCTACAATGAGCAGTTCTTC.

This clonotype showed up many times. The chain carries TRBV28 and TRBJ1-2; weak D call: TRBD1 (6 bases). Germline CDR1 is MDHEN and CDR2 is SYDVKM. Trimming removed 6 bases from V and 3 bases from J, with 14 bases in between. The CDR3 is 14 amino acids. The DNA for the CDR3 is TGTGCCAGCAGACCCAGGGGCTGGCACTATGGCTACACCTTC. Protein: CASRPRGWHYGYTF.

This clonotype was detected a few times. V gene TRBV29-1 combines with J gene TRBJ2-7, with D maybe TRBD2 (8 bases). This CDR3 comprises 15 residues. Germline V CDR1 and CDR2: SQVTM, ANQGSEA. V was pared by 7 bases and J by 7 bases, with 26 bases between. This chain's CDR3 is CSAVPWTSQGGEQYF. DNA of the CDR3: TGCAGCGCCGTTCCCTGGACTAGCCAGGGGGGTGAGCAGTACTTC.

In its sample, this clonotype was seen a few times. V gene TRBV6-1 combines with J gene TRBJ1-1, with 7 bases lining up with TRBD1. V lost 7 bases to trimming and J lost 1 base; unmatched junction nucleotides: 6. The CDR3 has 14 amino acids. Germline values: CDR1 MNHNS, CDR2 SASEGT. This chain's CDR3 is CASIAGTENTEAFF. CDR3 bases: TGTGCCAGCATCGCAGGGACAGAGAACACTGAAGCTTTCTTT.

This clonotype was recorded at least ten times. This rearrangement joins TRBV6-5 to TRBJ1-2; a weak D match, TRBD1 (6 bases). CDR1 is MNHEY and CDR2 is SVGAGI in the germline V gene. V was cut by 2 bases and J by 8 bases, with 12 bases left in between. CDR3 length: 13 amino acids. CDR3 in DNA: TGTGCCAGCAGTTACACGGACAGATTGGGCTACACCTTC. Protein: CASSYTDRLGYTF.

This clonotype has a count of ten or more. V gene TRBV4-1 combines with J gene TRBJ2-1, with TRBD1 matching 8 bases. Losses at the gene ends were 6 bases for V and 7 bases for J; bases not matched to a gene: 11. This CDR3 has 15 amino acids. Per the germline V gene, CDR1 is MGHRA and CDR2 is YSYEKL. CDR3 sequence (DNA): TGCGCCAGCAGGGCGCAGGGGGCACTTTGGAATGAGCAGTTCTTC. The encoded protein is CASRAQGALWNEQFF.

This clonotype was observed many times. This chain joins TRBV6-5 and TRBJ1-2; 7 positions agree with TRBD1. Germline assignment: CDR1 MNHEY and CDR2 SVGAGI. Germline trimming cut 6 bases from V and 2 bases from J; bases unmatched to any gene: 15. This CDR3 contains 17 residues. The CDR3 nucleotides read TGTGCCAGCAGCCAATTCGGGGGTACAGGGGTAAACTATGGCTACACCTTC. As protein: CASSQFGGTGVNYGYTF.

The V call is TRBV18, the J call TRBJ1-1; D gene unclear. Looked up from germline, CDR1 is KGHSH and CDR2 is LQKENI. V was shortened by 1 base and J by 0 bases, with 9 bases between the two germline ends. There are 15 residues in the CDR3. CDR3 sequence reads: CASSPRQAVNTEAFF. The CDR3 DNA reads TGTGCCAGCTCACCACGGCAGGCGGTGAACACTGAAGCTTTCTTT.

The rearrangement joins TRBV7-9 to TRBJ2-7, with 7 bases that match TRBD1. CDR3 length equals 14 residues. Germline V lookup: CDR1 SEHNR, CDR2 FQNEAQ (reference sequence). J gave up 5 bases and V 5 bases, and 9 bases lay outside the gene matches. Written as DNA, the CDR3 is TGTGCCAGCAGCCCGCGACAGGGTTTCGACGAGCAGTACTTC. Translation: CASSPRQGFDEQYF.

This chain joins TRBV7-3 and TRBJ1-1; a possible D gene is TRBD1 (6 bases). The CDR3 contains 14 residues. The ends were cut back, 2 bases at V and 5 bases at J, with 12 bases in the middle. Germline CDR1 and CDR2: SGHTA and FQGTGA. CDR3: CASSLSGARTEAFF. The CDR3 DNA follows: TGTGCCAGCAGCTTATCGGGGGCTAGGACTGAAGCTTTCTTT.

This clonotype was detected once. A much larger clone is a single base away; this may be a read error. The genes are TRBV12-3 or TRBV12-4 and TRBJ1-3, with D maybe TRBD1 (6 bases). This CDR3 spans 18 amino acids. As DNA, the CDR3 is TGTGCCAGCAGTTTAAACAGGGTCTCACTCTCGTCTGGAAACACCATGTATTTT. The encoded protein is CASSLNRVSLSSGNTMYF.

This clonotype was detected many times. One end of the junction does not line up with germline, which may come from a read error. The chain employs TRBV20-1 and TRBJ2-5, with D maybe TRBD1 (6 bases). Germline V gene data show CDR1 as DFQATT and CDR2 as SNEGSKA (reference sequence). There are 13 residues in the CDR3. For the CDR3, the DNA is TGCAGTGCTTACCCCACAGGGAGAGAGCCCCAGTACTTC. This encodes CSAYPTGREPQYF.

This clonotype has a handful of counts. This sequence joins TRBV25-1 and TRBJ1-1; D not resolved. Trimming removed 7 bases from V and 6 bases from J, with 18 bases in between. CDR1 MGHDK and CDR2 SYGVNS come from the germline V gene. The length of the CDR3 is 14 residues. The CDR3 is CASTSDGRVAEAFF. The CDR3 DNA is TGTGCCAGCACCTCGGACGGGAGGGTGGCTGAAGCTTTCTTT.

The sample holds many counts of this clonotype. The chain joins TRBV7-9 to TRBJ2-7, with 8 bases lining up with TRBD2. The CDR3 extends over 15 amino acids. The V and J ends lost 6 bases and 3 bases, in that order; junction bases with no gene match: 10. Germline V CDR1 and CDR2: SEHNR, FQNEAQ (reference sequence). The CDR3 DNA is TGTGCCAGCAGTCCAACGACTAGCGCAAACTACGAGCAGTACTTC. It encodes CASSPTTSANYEQYF.

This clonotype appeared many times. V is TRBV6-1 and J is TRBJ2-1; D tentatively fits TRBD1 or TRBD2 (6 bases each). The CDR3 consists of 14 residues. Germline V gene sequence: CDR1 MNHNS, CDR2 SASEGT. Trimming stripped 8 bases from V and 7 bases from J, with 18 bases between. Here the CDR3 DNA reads TGTGCCAGCTGGAGGGGGACCTTTACAAATGAGCAGTTCTTC. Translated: CASWRGTFTNEQFF.

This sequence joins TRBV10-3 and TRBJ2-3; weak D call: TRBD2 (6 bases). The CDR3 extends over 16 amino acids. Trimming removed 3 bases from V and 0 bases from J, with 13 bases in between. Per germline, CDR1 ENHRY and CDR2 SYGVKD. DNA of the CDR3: TGTGCCATCAGTGACCCTTCGAGCGGGAGCACAGATACGCAGTATTTT. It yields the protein CAISDPSSGSTDTQYF.

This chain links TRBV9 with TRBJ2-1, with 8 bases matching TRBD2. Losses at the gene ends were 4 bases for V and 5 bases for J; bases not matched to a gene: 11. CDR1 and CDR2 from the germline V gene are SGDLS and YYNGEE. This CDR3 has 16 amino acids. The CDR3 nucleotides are TGTGCCAGCAGCCCTCAGTGGGGACTAGTAAACAATGAGCAGTTCTTC. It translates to CASSPQWGLVNNEQFF.

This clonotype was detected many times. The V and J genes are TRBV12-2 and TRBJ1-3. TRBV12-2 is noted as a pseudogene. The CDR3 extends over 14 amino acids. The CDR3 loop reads CASRLEDTGNTIYF. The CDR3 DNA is TGTGCAAGTCGCTTAGAGGATACTGGAAACACCATATATTTT.

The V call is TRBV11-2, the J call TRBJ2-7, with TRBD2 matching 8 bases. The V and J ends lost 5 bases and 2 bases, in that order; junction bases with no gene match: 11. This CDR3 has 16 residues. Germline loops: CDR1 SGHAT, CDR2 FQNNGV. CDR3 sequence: CASSQTLAEQPYEQYF. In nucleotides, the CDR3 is TGTGCCAGCAGCCAGACACTAGCGGAACAACCCTACGAGCAGTACTTC.

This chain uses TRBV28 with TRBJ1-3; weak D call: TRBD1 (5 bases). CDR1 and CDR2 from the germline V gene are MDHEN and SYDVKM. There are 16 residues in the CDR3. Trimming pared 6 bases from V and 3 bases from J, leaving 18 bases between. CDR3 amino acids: CASSPSGYGVGNTIYF. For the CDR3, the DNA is TGTGCCAGCAGCCCGTCAGGGTATGGGGTTGGAAACACCATATATTTT.

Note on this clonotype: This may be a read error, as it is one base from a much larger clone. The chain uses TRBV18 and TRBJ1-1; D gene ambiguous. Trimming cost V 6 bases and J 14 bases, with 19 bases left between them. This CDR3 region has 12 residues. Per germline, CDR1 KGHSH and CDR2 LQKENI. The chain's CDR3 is CASSVTEGFLFF. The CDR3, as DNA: TGTGCCAGCTCTGTCACGGAGGGATTCTTGTTCTTT.

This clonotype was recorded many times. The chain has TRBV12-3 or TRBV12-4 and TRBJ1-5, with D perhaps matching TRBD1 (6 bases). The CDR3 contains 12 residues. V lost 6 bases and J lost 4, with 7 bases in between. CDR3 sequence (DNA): TGTGCCAGCAGCAGGGGAAATCAGCCCCAGCATTTT. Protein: CASSRGNQPQHF.

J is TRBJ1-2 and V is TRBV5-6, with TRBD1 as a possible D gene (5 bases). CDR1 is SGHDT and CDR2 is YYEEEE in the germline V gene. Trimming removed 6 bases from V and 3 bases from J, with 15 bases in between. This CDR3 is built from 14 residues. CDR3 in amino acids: CASTDPTAYYGYTF. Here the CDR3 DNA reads TGTGCCAGCACCGACCCGACAGCCTACTATGGCTACACCTTC. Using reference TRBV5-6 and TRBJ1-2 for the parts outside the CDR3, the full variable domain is DAGVTQSPTHLIKTRGQQVTLRCSPKSGHDTVSWYQQALGQGPQFIFQYYEEEERQRGNFPDRFSGHQFPNYSSELNVNALLLGDSALYLCASTDPTAYYGYTFGSGTRLTVV.

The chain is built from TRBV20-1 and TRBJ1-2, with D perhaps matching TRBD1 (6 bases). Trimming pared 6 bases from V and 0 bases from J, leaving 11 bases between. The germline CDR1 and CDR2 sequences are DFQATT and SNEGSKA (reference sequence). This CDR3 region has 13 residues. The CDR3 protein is CSALPGANYGYTF. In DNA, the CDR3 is TGCAGTGCCTTACCAGGGGCTAACTATGGCTACACCTTC.